The 22 T cell receptor beta chains listed next were all sequenced from one sample in a study. TCRdb re-derived calls from the 5' RACE reads in MiXCR, one entry per CDR3 protein. This sample carries 45,000 to 60,000 distinct CDR3 sequences, 24% of them seen once, and the ten largest clones take approximately 3.4%. The specimen was tumor-infiltrating naive CD4+ T cells sorted from the breast tumor. The subset is: naive CD4+ T cells, CD4+CD45RA+CD25-. The receptors were gathered from a female donor with breast cancer.

The chain recombines TRBV18 with TRBJ1-6; a weak D match, TRBD1 (5 bases). From germline, CDR1 is KGHSH and CDR2 LQKENI. V gave up 4 bases and J gave up 3 bases, with 10 bases separating them. The CDR3 contains 15 residues. The CDR3 DNA reads TGTGCCAGCTCACTAACGGGGGACTATAATTCACCCCTCCACTTT. Translating it yields CASSLTGDYNSPLHF.

This clonotype came up once. J is TRBJ2-7 and V is TRBV5-1, with D possibly called TRBD1 or TRBD2 (5 bases each). Germline V CDR1 and CDR2: SGHRS, YFSETQ. Deletions cut 4 bases from V and 3 bases from J, with 17 bases between. This CDR3 region has 15 residues. The CDR3 sequence is CASSITEGSYYEQYF. The CDR3 nucleotides read TGCGCCAGCAGCATAACAGAGGGGAGCTACTACGAGCAGTACTTC.

Ten or more counts support this clonotype. The chain uses TRBV4-2 and TRBJ2-7; TRBD2 aligns across 12 bases. This CDR3 is built from 17 residues. V lost 4 bases, J lost 2 bases, and 9 bases stayed unmatched. In germline, CDR1 is LGHNA, CDR2 YNFKEQ. The CDR3 nucleotides read TGTGCCAGCAGCCGGGACCTAGCGGGAGGGCCGACCTACGAGCAGTACTTC. It encodes CASSRDLAGGPTYEQYF.

This clonotype occurred a few times. The chain employs TRBV7-9 and TRBJ2-3; a possible D gene is TRBD1 (5 bases). Trimming took 1 base from V and 2 from J, leaving 7 bases between them. Germline values: CDR1 SEHNR, CDR2 FQNEAQ (reference sequence). This CDR3 is 14 amino acids long. CDR3 amino acids: CASSLEQVTDTQYF. CDR3 DNA sequence: TGTGCCAGCAGCTTAGAACAGGTCACAGATACGCAGTATTTT. The full variable domain, with the rest looked up from reference TRBV7-9 and TRBJ2-3, is DTGVSQNPRHKITKRGQNVTFRCDPISEHNRLYWYRQTLGQGPEFLTYFQNEAQLEKSRLLSDRFSAERPKGSFSTLEIQRTEQGDSAMYLCASSLEQVTDTQYFGPGTRLTVL.

This clonotype was counted ten times or more. The genes are TRBV6-2 or TRBV6-3 and TRBJ2-3, with TRBD2 matching over 7 bases. Per the germline V gene, CDR1 is MNHEY and CDR2 is SVGEGT. Germline trimming cut 3 bases from V and 2 bases from J; bases unmatched to any gene: 17. The CDR3 covers 19 residues. The CDR3: CASSYSGPGAGYITDTQYF. In nucleotides, the CDR3 is TGTGCCAGCAGTTATTCGGGGCCGGGAGCGGGATACATCACAGATACGCAGTATTTT.

This clonotype was counted between two and nine times. The genes are TRBV5-1 and TRBJ2-7, with TRBD2 matching 12 bases. The CDR3 is made up of 17 amino acids. The ends lost 4 bases at V and 4 bases at J; junction bases unmatched: 12. The germline V gene encodes CDR1 SGHRS and CDR2 YFSETQ. The CDR3 here is CASSPGQGTSGFYEQYF. The DNA of the CDR3 is TGCGCCAGCAGCCCGGGACAGGGGACTAGCGGGTTTTACGAGCAGTACTTC.

This clonotype was seen repeatedly, ten times or more. This chain uses TRBV11-1 with TRBJ2-3; possible D gene TRBD2, 5 bases. The CDR3 covers 15 residues. The V gene's germline CDR1 is SGHAT and CDR2 FQDESV (reference sequence). Trimming took off 3 bases at V and 0 bases at J, with 10 bases between the two ends. CDR3 sequence reads: CASSFSSPSTDTQYF. CDR3 nucleotides: TGTGCCAGCAGCTTTTCTAGCCCAAGCACAGATACGCAGTATTTT.

This clonotype was seen a few times. This sequence joins TRBV5-1 and TRBJ2-5; 8 bases are shared with TRBD1. CDR1 is SGHRS, CDR2 YFSETQ, per germline. The trim removed 2 bases at V and 7 bases at J, leaving 16 bases unmatched. The CDR3 is made up of 17 amino acids. The CDR3 spells CASSFNPTGAVGGTQYF. DNA for the CDR3: TGCGCCAGCAGCTTTAACCCGACAGGGGCGGTAGGTGGGACCCAGTACTTC.

This clonotype was seen repeatedly, ten times or more. In DNA, the CDR3 is TGCGCCAGCAGCCGAGCGGGACTAGCGGTCCTGGGGAATGAGCAGTTCTTC. Protein: CASSRAGLAVLGNEQFF. This chain joins TRBV4-1 and TRBJ2-1; 11 bases line up with TRBD2. With 4 bases clipped from V and 7 bases from J, the junction kept 12 bases outside the gene matches. Germline V gene lookup returns CDR1 MGHRA and CDR2 YSYEKL. This CDR3 region has 17 residues.

As DNA, the CDR3 is TGCGCCAGCAGCGATCACAGGGGAACTGAAGCTTTCTTT. It codes for CASSDHRGTEAFF. The chain carries TRBV5-1 and TRBJ1-1; 7 nucleotides align to TRBD1. This CDR3 has 13 residues. Trimming cost V 4 bases and J 5 bases; bases outside gene matches: 5. Germline-derived CDR1 and CDR2 are SGHRS and YFSETQ.

This clonotype was observed a few times. The V gene is TRBV10-2, the J gene TRBJ1-5, with D tentatively TRBD1 (6 bases). The ends were cut back, 3 bases at V and 7 bases at J, with 13 bases in the middle. CDR3 length: 14 amino acids. The germline V gene encodes CDR1 WSHSY and CDR2 SAAADI. The CDR3 nucleotides read TGCGCCAGCAGTGACGTCCAGGGGAACCAGCCCCAGCATTTT. Residues: CASSDVQGNQPQHF.

This clonotype was seen many times. V and J are TRBV12-3 or TRBV12-4 and TRBJ1-5; D is unclear. The CDR3 sequence is 13 residues long. V lost 3 bases and J lost 7, with 10 bases in between. The CDR3 DNA reads TGTGCCAGCAGTTTTCAGGCATCGCAGCCCCAGCATTTT. Protein: CASSFQASQPQHF.

A remark on this clonotype: The conserved closing phenylalanine or tryptophan is absent in this CDR3, likely reflecting a read error. V gene TRBV20-1 combines with J gene TRBJ1-6; TRBD1 aligns across 9 bases. Per germline, CDR1 DFQATT and CDR2 SNEGSKA (reference sequence). Trimming took 5 bases from V and 6 from J; bases not matched to a gene: 8. CDR3 size: 15 residues. The CDR3 region is CSAPKQGAINSPLHV. The CDR3 bases are TGCAGTGCTCCAAAACAGGGGGCGATTAATTCACCCCTCCACGTT.

The chain links TRBV5-1 to TRBJ1-4, with D unclear. The CDR3 has 15 residues. Trimming shortened V by 4 bases and J by 3 bases, and 13 bases separated the two germline ends. Germline assignment: CDR1 SGHRS and CDR2 YFSETQ. The CDR3 bases are TGCGCCAGCAGCCTCCAGAGGGTGGCTAATGAAAAACTGTTTTTT. Amino acids: CASSLQRVANEKLFF.

This rearrangement joins TRBV18 to TRBJ1-1; D is unresolved. The CDR3 covers 13 residues. Germline V gene data show CDR1 as KGHSH and CDR2 as LQKENI. V lost 1 base and J 7 bases, leaving 10 bases between the germline ends. CDR3 DNA: TGTGCCAGCTCACCACGTGACGGGAGTGAAGCTTTCTTT. Translation gives CASSPRDGSEAFF.

This clonotype appeared a few times. The chain carries TRBV5-1 and TRBJ1-5, with D unresolved. V lost 7 bases to trimming and J lost 3 bases, with 20 bases between them. The CDR3 is made up of 16 amino acids. Germline values: CDR1 SGHRS, CDR2 YFSETQ. CDR3 residues: CASGSLPTGPNQPQHF. The CDR3 nucleotides read TGCGCCAGCGGCTCCCTCCCGACGGGCCCCAATCAGCCCCAGCATTTT.

This chain uses TRBV7-9 with TRBJ2-2; D unresolved. The ends were cut back, 4 bases at V and 6 bases at J, with 15 bases in the middle. This CDR3 region has 15 residues. Germline CDR1 and CDR2: SEHNR and FQNEAQ (reference sequence). This chain's CDR3 is CASSSQALMAGELFF. In nucleotides, the CDR3 is TGTGCCAGCAGCTCCCAGGCCCTAATGGCCGGGGAGCTGTTTTTT.

The genes are TRBV7-9 and TRBJ1-1; no clear D. The V gene's germline CDR1 is SEHNR and CDR2 FQNEAQ (reference sequence). V lost 5 bases, J lost 0 bases, and 13 bases lay in between. The CDR3 loop spans 15 amino acids. In DNA form, the CDR3 reads TGTGCCAGCAGCCCCTGGCAAGCTATGAACACTGAAGCTTTCTTT. Its translation is CASSPWQAMNTEAFF.

The rearrangement links TRBV29-1 to TRBJ2-3; TRBD1 matches at 8 bases. Per germline, CDR1 SQVTM and CDR2 ANQGSEA. This CDR3 spans 13 amino acids. The V and J ends lost 6 bases and 5 bases, in that order; junction bases with no gene match: 7. The CDR3 protein is CSVPGQVGDTQYF. CDR3 DNA: TGCAGCGTACCGGGACAGGTTGGAGATACGCAGTATTTT.

The chain couples TRBV20-1 to TRBJ1-2; 11 bases are a match to TRBD1. Germline values: CDR1 DFQATT, CDR2 SNEGSKA (reference sequence). The CDR3 totals 15 residues. The V segment lost 5 bases and the J segment 4 bases; nucleotides outside the gene matches: 9. The CDR3 DNA is TGCAGTGCTTTTTCTACCGGGACAGGGGGCTATGGCTACACCTTC. Translated: CSAFSTGTGGYGYTF.

This clonotype was seen only a few times. The chain joins TRBV18 to TRBJ2-1, with a tentative D call TRBD2 (6 bases). The CDR3 is made up of 16 amino acids. CDR1 and CDR2 (germline): KGHSH, LQKENI. V lost 5 bases and J 3 bases, leaving 17 bases between the germline ends. CDR3 nucleotides: TGTGCCAGCTCATCCTCTAGCGCTCTTTTCTACAATGAGCAGTTCTTC. This sequence encodes CASSSSSALFYNEQFF.

The rearrangement links TRBV20-1 to TRBJ1-4; no definite D call. V lost 0 bases, J lost 3 bases, and 8 bases lay in between. The CDR3 consists of 14 residues. Germline V lookup: CDR1 DFQATT, CDR2 SNEGSKA (reference sequence). The CDR3 protein is CSARESVANEKLFF. Here the CDR3 DNA reads TGCAGTGCTAGAGAGTCGGTGGCTAATGAAAAACTGTTTTTT.